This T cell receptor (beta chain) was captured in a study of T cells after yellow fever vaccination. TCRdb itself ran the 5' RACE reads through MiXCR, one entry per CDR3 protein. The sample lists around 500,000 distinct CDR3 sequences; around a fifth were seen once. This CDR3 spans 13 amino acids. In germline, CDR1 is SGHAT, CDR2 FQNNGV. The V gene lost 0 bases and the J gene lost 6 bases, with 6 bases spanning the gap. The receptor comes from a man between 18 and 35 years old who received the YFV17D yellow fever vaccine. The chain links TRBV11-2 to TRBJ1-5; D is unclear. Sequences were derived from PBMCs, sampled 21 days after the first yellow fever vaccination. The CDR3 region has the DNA TGTGCCAGCAGCTTAGAGCGGTCTCAGCCCCAGCATTTT. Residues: CASSLERSQPQHF.